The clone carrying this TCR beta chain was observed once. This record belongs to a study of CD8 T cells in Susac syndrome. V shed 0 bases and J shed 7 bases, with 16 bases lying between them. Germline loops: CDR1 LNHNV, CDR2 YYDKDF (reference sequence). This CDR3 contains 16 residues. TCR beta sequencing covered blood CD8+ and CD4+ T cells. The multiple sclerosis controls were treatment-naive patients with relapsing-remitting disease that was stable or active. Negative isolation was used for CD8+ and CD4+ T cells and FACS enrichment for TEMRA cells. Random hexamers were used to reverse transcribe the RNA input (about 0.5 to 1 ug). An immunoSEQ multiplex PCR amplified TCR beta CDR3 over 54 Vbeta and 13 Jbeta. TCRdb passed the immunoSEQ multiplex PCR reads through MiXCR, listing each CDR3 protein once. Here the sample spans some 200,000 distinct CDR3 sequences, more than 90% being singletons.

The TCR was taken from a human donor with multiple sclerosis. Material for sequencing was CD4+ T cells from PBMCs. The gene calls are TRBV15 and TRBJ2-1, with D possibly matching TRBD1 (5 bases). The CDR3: CATSRDRGFESNEQFF. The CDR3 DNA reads TGTGCCACCAGCAGAGATAGGGGTTTCGAATCGAATGAGCAGTTCTTC.